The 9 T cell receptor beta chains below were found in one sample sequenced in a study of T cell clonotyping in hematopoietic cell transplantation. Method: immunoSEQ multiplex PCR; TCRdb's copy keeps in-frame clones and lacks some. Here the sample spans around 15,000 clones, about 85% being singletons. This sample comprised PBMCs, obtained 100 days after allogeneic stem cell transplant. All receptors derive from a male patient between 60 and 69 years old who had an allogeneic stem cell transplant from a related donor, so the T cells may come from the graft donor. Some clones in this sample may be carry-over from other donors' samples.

CDR3 amino acids: CASSQAGTGANQPQHF. CDR3 nucleotides: TGCGCCAGCAGCCAAGCCGGGACAGGGGCCAATCAGCCCCAGCATTTT. The gene calls are TRBV4-1 and TRBJ1-5, with 10 bases that match TRBD1. The germline V gene encodes CDR1 MGHRA and CDR2 YSYEKL. Trimming removed 1 base from V and 3 bases from J; junction bases left unmatched: 3. The CDR3 sequence is 16 residues long.

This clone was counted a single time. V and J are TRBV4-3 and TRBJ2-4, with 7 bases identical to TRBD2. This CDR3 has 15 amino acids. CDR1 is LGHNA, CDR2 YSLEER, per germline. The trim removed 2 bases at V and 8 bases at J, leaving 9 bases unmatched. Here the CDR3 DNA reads TGCGCCAGCAGCCAATGGGGGGGGGAGGCGGACATTCAGTACTTC. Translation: CASSQWGGEADIQYF.

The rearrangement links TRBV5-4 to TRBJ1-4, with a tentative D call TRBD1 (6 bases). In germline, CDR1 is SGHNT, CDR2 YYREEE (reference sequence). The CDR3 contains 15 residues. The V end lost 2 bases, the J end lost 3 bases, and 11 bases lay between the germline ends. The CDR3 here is CASSLGTQSNEKLFF. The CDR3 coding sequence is TGTGCCAGCAGCTTAGGGACACAGTCTAATGAAAAACTGTTTTTT.

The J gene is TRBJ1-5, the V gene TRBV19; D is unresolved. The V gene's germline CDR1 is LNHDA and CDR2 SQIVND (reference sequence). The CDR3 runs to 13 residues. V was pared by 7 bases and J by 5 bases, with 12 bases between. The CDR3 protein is CASMHKPHQPQHF. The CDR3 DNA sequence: TGTGCCAGTATGCATAAACCTCATCAGCCCCAGCATTTT.

As DNA, the CDR3 is TGTGCCAGCAGCCAAAGGTCCGGGGGAGACACCGGGGAGCTGTTTTTT. Encoded protein: CASSQRSGGDTGELFF. V gene TRBV4-2 combines with J gene TRBJ2-2; D perhaps matches TRBD2 (6 bases). V dropped 2 bases and J dropped 3 bases, with 13 bases sitting between them. The CDR3 loop spans 16 amino acids. Looked up from germline, CDR1 is LGHNA and CDR2 is YNFKEQ.

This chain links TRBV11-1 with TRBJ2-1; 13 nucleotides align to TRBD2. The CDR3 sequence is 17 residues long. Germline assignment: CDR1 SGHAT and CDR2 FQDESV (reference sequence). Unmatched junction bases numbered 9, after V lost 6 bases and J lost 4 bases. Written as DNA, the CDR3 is TGTGCCAGCAGGGGACTAGCGGGACGAGGGGGTTACAATGAGCAGTTCTTC. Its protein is CASRGLAGRGGYNEQFF.

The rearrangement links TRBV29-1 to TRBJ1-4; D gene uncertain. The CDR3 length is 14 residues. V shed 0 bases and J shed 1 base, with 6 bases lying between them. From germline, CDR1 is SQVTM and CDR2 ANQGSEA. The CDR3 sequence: CSVEDEQTNEKLFF. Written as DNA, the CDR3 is TGCAGCGTTGAAGATGAGCAAACTAATGAAAAACTGTTTTTT.

The CDR3 loop reads CATREDQRIYGYTF. In DNA form, the CDR3 reads TGTGCCACCAGGGAGGACCAACGAATCTATGGCTACACCTTC. V usage is TRBV28 and J usage is TRBJ1-2; D possibly corresponds to TRBD1 (5 bases). Per germline, CDR1 MDHEN and CDR2 SYDVKM. The CDR3 sequence is 14 residues long. V lost 10 bases and J 4 bases, leaving 19 bases between the germline ends.

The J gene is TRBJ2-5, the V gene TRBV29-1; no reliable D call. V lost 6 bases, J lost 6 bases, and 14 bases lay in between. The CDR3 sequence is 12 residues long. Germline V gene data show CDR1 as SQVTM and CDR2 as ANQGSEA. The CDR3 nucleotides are TGCAGCGTGGCCTCAGAGATGAAGACCCAGTACTTC. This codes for CSVASEMKTQYF.